The present TCR beta chain was sequenced within a study of spatial heterogeneity in lung cancer. Whole-study context: Every unique TCR and UMI combination, on average, appeared more than ten times in raw reads. Study-level points and caveats: Ubiquitous, expanded tumor-derived TCRs were more frequently observed in blood at resection than at follow-up.

Indicated time point: sample taken at primary tumor resection. Whole RNA, isolated from tumor, nontumor lung or frozen PBMC, was sequenced without prior sorting. Ten or more counts support this clonotype. Its antigen is not identified. The germline V and J ends were trimmed by 2 bases and 0 bases, with 12 bases remaining between them. Germline lookup yields CDR1 SGDLS and CDR2 YYNGEE. The CDR3 is 16 amino acids. Every cDNA TCR molecule received its own unique molecular identifier. TCRdb reprocessed the 5' RACE reads via MiXCR and lists one record per CDR3 protein. The sample has 40,000 to 55,000 distinct CDR3 sequences; roughly 15% are singletons.

The sample here was PBMCs, taken at surgery. The source of this sequence is a male donor with early-stage non-small cell lung cancer. J is TRBJ1-3 and V is TRBV9; D unclear. As DNA, the CDR3 is TGTGCCAGCAGCGTCGGCAGTTTAGGCTCTGGAAACACCATATATTTT. Translating it yields CASSVGSLGSGNTIYF.